The 24 T cell receptor beta chains below come from one sample, sequenced in a study of cytomegalovirus exposure and HLA in healthy donors. 60 Vbeta and 13 Jbeta primers were used in PCR. The protocol was immunoSEQ multiplex PCR, while the TCRdb copy is restricted to in-frame clones and leaves out a portion. The sample lists tens of thousands of clones; 65% to 80% were seen once. Sequencing was done on a sample of PBMCs. The origin of the receptors is a female donor in good health and CMV-seronegative.

The chain carries TRBV6-6 and TRBJ1-4; a weak D match, TRBD1 (5 bases). The length of the CDR3 is 14 residues. CDR1 is MNHNY, CDR2 SVGAGI, per germline (reference sequence). V was trimmed by 5 bases and J by 11 bases, leaving 18 bases between them. CDR3 region: CASSPLGVGDKLFF. The CDR3 region has the DNA TGTGCCAGCAGTCCTTTAGGAGTAGGGGATAAACTGTTTTTT.

The J gene is TRBJ1-1, the V gene TRBV6-1; D call uncertain. Germline V gene data show CDR1 as MNHNS and CDR2 as SASEGT. This CDR3 contains 11 residues. Trimming shortened V by 2 bases and J by 7 bases, and 5 bases separated the two germline ends. The CDR3 region has the DNA TGTGCCAGCAGTGAAATAGTTGAAGCTTTCTTT. Protein sequence: CASSEIVEAFF.

This clone appeared a few times. The chain uses TRBV14 and TRBJ1-1, with D hard to call. This CDR3 contains 15 residues. Germline CDR1 SGHDN, CDR2 FVKESK. The V end was cut by 7 bases, the J end by 1 base, with 16 bases between. The DNA of the CDR3 is TGTGCCAGCACCCCATTAGGAGCGGGGAACACTGAAGCTTTCTTT. Protein sequence: CASTPLGAGNTEAFF.

The J gene is TRBJ1-1, the V gene TRBV28, with unresolved D. This CDR3 comprises 14 residues. The germline V gene encodes CDR1 MDHEN and CDR2 SYDVKM. Trimming removed 8 bases at V and 0 bases at J, with 13 bases between. For the CDR3, the DNA is TGTGCCAGCCTCCCCAACGACATGAACACTGAAGCTTTCTTT. Protein product: CASLPNDMNTEAFF.

V usage is TRBV13 and J usage is TRBJ2-1; TRBD1 is a possible D gene (8 bases). V was cut by 7 bases and J by 5 bases, with 18 bases left in between. CDR1 and CDR2 from the germline V gene are PRHDT and FYEKMQ (reference sequence). CDR3 length: 15 residues. CDR3 DNA sequence: TGTGCCAGCATGTACAGGGGGGGAAACCACAATGAGCAGTTCTTC. Amino acid sequence: CASMYRGGNHNEQFF.

This sequence joins TRBV15 and TRBJ1-5, with a tentative D call TRBD1 (5 bases). The germline CDR1 and CDR2 sequences are LNHNV and YYDKDF (reference sequence). V was trimmed by 1 base and J by 6 bases, leaving 13 bases between them. The CDR3 is made up of 15 amino acids. The CDR3 sequence: CATSRVGGLGQPQHF. The CDR3 DNA follows: TGTGCCACCAGCAGAGTGGGGGGATTGGGTCAGCCCCAGCATTTT.

This chain links TRBV2 with TRBJ2-1; 8 nucleotides line up with TRBD2. The CDR3 is 14 residues long. V gave up 6 bases and J gave up 8 bases; unmatched junction bases: 9. Germline assignment: CDR1 SNHLY and CDR2 FYNNEI. CDR3 sequence reads: CASSPGTSLDEQFF. DNA of the CDR3: TGTGCCAGCAGCCCTGGGACTAGTCTAGATGAGCAGTTCTTC.

This chain links TRBV6-5 with TRBJ1-4, with 7 bases that match TRBD1. The V segment lost 6 bases and the J segment 8 bases; nucleotides outside the gene matches: 9. The CDR3 consists of 14 residues. CDR1 is MNHEY and CDR2 is SVGAGI in the germline V gene. In DNA form, the CDR3 reads TGTGCCAGCAGATCGACAGGGCCTGAAGAAAAACTGTTTTTT. Its translation is CASRSTGPEEKLFF.

Here the CDR3 reads CASSVDARDRGDEQYF. CDR3 in DNA: TGTGCCAGCAGCGTAGATGCCCGGGACAGGGGAGACGAGCAGTACTTC. The chain uses TRBV9 and TRBJ2-7; the match to TRBD1 covers 10 bases. This CDR3 contains 16 residues. Trimming removed 0 bases from V and 5 bases from J; junction bases left unmatched: 8. Germline CDR1 SGDLS, CDR2 YYNGEE.

V is TRBV18 and J is TRBJ1-1; TRBD1 aligns across 8 bases. Germline CDR1 KGHSH, CDR2 LQKENI. V shed 2 bases and J 4 bases; nucleotides not matched to a gene: 3. The CDR3 totals 14 residues. CDR3 in DNA: TGTGCCAGCTCACCAGGACAGGGACTCACTGAAGCTTTCTTT. It is translated as CASSPGQGLTEAFF.

The chain couples TRBV7-8 to TRBJ2-3; TRBD2 agrees at 7 bases. V lost 6 bases, J lost 6 bases, and 12 bases stayed unmatched. This CDR3 comprises 15 residues. Per germline, CDR1 SGHVS and CDR2 FQNEAQ. CDR3 nucleotide sequence: TGTGCCAGCAGTCACCCCTGGCGGGGGACCGATACGCAGTATTTT. It codes for CASSHPWRGTDTQYF.

The chain combines TRBV5-6 with TRBJ2-1; TRBD2 aligns across 11 bases. Germline values: CDR1 SGHDT, CDR2 YYEEEE. There are 16 residues in the CDR3. V was clipped by 2 bases and J by 1 base; unmatched bases: 2. The CDR3 reads CASSFRTSGSYNEQFF. The CDR3 nucleotides are TGTGCCAGCAGCTTCCGGACTAGCGGGTCCTACAATGAGCAGTTCTTC.

The rearrangement links TRBV9 to TRBJ2-5; 8 nucleotides line up with TRBD2. Trimming cost V 4 bases and J 0 bases; bases outside gene matches: 8. Germline V gives CDR1 SGDLS, CDR2 YYNGEE. The CDR3 is 16 amino acids. The DNA for the CDR3 is TGTGCCAGCAGCCCCACCAGCGGGAGCTACCAAGAGACCCAGTACTTC. This encodes CASSPTSGSYQETQYF.

The chain combines TRBV6-5 with TRBJ2-1; 9 nucleotides align to TRBD2. The CDR3 is made up of 15 amino acids. The germline CDR1 and CDR2 sequences are MNHEY and SVGAGI. V lost 0 bases, J lost 10 bases, and 7 bases stayed unmatched. Here the CDR3 DNA reads TGTGCCAGCAGTTACTCGGCTAGCGGGATTAAAGAGCAGTTCTTC. Amino acids: CASSYSASGIKEQFF.

The V gene is TRBV5-1, the J gene TRBJ2-3; TRBD2 aligns across 11 bases. CDR3 length: 18 residues. Germline V gene sequence: CDR1 SGHRS, CDR2 YFSETQ. V lost 0 bases to trimming and J lost 3 bases; unmatched junction nucleotides: 9. The CDR3 DNA is TGCGCCAGCAGCTTGGAGAGCCTAGCGGGAGGTTGGACAGATACGCAGTATTTT. Its protein is CASSLESLAGGWTDTQYF.

The V gene is TRBV7-9, the J gene TRBJ1-5; TRBD1 aligns across 11 bases. From germline, CDR1 is SEHNR and CDR2 FQNEAQ (reference sequence). The CDR3 loop spans 17 amino acids. The J segment lost 6 bases and the V segment lost 6 bases, leaving 13 bases of the junction unmatched. The CDR3 loop reads CASSPSDRGRIRQPQHF. DNA for the CDR3: TGTGCCAGCAGTCCATCGGACAGGGGGCGAATTCGTCAGCCCCAGCATTTT.

This chain's CDR3 is CASSPPLIQETQYF. CDR3 DNA: TGTGCCAGCAGCCCCCCTTTAATCCAAGAGACCCAGTACTTC. The rearrangement uses TRBV7-9 and TRBJ2-5; D gene ambiguous. Trimming shortened V by 5 bases and J by 1 base, and 11 bases separated the two germline ends. This CDR3 is built from 14 residues. Looked up from germline, CDR1 is SEHNR and CDR2 is FQNEAQ (reference sequence). Filled out from reference TRBV7-9 and TRBJ2-5, the complete variable domain reads DTGVSQNPRHKITKRGQNVTFRCDPISEHNRLYWYRQTLGQGPEFLTYFQNEAQLEKSRLLSDRFSAERPKGSFSTLEIQRTEQGDSAMYLCASSPPLIQETQYFGPGTRLLVL.

The chain is built from TRBV6-5 and TRBJ1-2, with D perhaps TRBD1 (5 bases). The length of the CDR3 is 13 residues. Germline V gene data show CDR1 as MNHEY and CDR2 as SVGAGI. Trimming removed 6 bases from V and 4 bases from J, with 12 bases in between. The CDR3 protein is CASRPGGSYGYTF. The CDR3 coding sequence is TGTGCCAGCAGACCCGGGGGGAGCTATGGCTACACCTTC.

The CDR3 bases are TGTGCCAGCAGCGGACAGGGGTTACCCGGGGAGCTGTTTTTT. As protein: CASSGQGLPGELFF. The V and J genes are TRBV25-1 and TRBJ2-2; TRBD1 matches at 9 bases. The V and J ends lost 6 bases and 6 bases, in that order; junction bases with no gene match: 5. This CDR3 has 14 amino acids. Germline values: CDR1 MGHDK, CDR2 SYGVNS.

In this sample, this clone is medium-sized. The gene calls are TRBV5-6 and TRBJ1-6; 9 nucleotides agree with TRBD1. Germline CDR1 SGHDT, CDR2 YYEEEE. J gave up 7 bases and V 0 bases, and 5 bases lay outside the gene matches. The CDR3 has 16 residues. The chain's CDR3 is CASSLDGGTGNSPLHF. The CDR3 DNA follows: TGTGCCAGCAGCTTGGATGGAGGGACAGGGAATTCACCCCTCCACTTT.

CDR3 nucleotides: TGTGCCAGCAGTGAAGCGAGGGGAAACACCATATATTTT. Protein sequence: CASSEARGNTIYF. The chain links TRBV2 to TRBJ1-3; D call uncertain. Germline V gives CDR1 SNHLY, CDR2 FYNNEI. The V end lost 0 bases, the J end lost 4 bases, and 4 bases lay between the germline ends. The CDR3 spans 13 residues.

This chain links TRBV19 with TRBJ1-2; D might be TRBD1 (6 bases). V lost 6 bases to trimming and J lost 4 bases, with 15 bases between them. The CDR3 is 14 residues long. Germline values: CDR1 LNHDA, CDR2 SQIVND (reference sequence). The CDR3 is CASSQSGTIYGYTF. The CDR3 bases are TGTGCCAGTAGCCAATCCGGGACAATCTATGGCTACACCTTC.

This chain uses TRBV27 with TRBJ1-1, with 8 bases lining up with TRBD1. V lost 7 bases, J lost 1 base, and 2 bases stayed unmatched. CDR1 MNHEY and CDR2 SMNVEV come from the germline V gene (reference sequence). This CDR3 is built from 13 residues. This CDR3 is CASKGTGNTEAFF. CDR3 DNA sequence: TGTGCCAGCAAAGGGACAGGGAACACTGAAGCTTTCTTT.

The chain joins TRBV30 to TRBJ2-5; TRBD1 aligns across 8 bases. With the DNA end fitting TRBJ2-7 better, the J assignment may be wrong. The CDR3 length is 15 residues. Germline V lookup: CDR1 GTSNPN, CDR2 SVGIG (reference sequence). This CDR3 reads CAWSGQGIRSYEQYF. The CDR3 DNA is TGTGCCTGGAGTGGACAGGGGATCAGATCCTACGAGCAGTACTTC.